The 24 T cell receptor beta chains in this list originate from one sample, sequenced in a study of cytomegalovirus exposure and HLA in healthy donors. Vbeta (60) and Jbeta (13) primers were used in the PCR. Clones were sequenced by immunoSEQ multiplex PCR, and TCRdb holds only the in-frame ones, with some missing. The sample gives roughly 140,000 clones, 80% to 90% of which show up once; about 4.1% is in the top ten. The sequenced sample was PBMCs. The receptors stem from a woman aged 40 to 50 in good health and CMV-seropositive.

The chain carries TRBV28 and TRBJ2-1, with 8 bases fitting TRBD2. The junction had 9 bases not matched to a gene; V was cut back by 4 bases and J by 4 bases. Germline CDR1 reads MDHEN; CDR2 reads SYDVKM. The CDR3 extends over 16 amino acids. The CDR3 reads CASSWMTSVGYNEQFF. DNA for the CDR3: TGTGCCAGCAGTTGGATGACTAGCGTGGGTTACAATGAGCAGTTCTTC.

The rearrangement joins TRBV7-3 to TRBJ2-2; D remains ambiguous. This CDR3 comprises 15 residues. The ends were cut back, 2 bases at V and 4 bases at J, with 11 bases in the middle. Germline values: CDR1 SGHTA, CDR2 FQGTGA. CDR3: CASSLLKMSTGELFF. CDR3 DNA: TGTGCCAGCAGCTTATTAAAGATGAGCACCGGGGAGCTGTTTTTT.

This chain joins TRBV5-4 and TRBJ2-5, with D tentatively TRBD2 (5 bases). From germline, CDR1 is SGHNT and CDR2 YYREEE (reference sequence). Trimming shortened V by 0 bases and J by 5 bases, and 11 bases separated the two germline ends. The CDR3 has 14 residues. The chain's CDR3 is CASSLASRGETQYF. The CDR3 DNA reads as TGTGCCAGCAGCTTGGCAAGCAGAGGGGAGACCCAGTACTTC.

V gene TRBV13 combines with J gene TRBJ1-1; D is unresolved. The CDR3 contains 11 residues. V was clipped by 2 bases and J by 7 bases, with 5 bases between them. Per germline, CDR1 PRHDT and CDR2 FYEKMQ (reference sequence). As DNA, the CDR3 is TGTGCCAGCAGCTTACGAGGTGAAGCTTTCTTT. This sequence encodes CASSLRGEAFF.

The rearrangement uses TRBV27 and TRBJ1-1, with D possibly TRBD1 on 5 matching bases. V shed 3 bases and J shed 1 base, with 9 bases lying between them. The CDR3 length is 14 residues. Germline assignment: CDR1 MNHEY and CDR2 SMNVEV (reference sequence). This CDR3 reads CASSFREGNTEAFF. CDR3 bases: TGTGCCAGCAGTTTCAGGGAGGGGAACACTGAAGCTTTCTTT.

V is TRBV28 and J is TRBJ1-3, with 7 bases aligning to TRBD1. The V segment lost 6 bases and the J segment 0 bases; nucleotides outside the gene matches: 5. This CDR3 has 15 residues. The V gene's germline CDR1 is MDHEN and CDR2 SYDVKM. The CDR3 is CASRGDSFSGNTIYF. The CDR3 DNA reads TGTGCCAGCAGGGGGGACAGTTTCTCTGGAAACACCATATATTTT.

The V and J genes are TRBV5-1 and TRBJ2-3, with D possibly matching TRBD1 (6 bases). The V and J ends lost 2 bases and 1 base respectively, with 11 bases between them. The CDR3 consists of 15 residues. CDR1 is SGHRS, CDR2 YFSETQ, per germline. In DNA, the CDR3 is TGCGCCAGCAGCTTAAGGGGGACGGGCACAGATACGCAGTATTTT. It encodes CASSLRGTGTDTQYF.

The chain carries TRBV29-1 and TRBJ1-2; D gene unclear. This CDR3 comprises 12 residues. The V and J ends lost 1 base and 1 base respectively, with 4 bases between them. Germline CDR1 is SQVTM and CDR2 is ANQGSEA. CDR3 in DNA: TGCAGCGTTGAAGCCTTTAACTATGGCTACACCTTC. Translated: CSVEAFNYGYTF.

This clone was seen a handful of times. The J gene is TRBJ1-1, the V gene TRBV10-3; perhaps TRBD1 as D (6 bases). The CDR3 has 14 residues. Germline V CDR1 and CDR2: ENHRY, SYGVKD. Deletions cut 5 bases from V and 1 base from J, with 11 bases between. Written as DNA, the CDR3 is TGTGCCATCAGTCCCGGGACAAAGAACACTGAAGCTTTCTTT. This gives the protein CAISPGTKNTEAFF.

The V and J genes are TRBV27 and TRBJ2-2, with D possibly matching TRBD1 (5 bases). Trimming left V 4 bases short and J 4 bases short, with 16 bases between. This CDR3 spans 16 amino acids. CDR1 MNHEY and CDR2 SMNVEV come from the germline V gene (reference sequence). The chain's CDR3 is CASSWHTGPSTGELFF. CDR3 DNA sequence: TGTGCCAGCAGTTGGCACACAGGACCCTCCACCGGGGAGCTGTTTTTT.

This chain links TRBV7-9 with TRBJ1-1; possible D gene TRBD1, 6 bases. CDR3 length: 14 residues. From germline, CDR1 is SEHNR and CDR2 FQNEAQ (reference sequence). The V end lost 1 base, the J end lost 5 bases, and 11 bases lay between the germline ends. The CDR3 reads CASSLGEGGTEAFF. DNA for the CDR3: TGTGCCAGCAGCTTAGGAGAAGGGGGAACTGAAGCTTTCTTT.

As DNA, the CDR3 is TGTGCCTGGAGTGTAGGGGGGGGTTATGAGCAGTACTTC. It yields the protein CAWSVGGGYEQYF. J is TRBJ2-7 and V is TRBV30; D possibly corresponds to TRBD2 (7 bases). Trimming took 0 bases from V and 7 from J, leaving 13 bases between them. This CDR3 contains 13 residues. The V gene's germline CDR1 is GTSNPN and CDR2 SVGIG (reference sequence).

The CDR3: CASSHASDRGRGNTIYF. Here the CDR3 DNA reads TGTGCCAGCAGCCACGCTAGTGACAGGGGTAGAGGAAACACCATATATTTT. The chain couples TRBV4-2 to TRBJ1-3; 8 bases match TRBD1. Germline loops: CDR1 LGHNA, CDR2 YNFKEQ. The CDR3 covers 17 residues. J gave up 4 bases and V 3 bases, and 11 bases lay outside the gene matches.

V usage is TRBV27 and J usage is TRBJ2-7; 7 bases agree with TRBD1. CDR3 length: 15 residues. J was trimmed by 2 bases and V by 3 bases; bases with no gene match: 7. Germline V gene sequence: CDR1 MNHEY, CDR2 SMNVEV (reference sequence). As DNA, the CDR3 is TGTGCCAGCAGTTTCTATGGCAGGGGGACCTACGAGCAGTACTTC. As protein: CASSFYGRGTYEQYF.

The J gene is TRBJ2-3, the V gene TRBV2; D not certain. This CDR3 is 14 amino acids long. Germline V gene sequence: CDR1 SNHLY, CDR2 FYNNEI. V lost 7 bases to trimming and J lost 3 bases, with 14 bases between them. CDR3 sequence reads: CASKSPPQTDTQYF. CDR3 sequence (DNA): TGTGCCAGCAAGAGTCCGCCACAGACAGATACGCAGTATTTT.

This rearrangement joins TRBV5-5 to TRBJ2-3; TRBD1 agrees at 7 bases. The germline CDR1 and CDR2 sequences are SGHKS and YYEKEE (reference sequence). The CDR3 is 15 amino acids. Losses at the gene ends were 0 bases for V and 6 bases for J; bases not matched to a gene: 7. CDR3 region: CASSLGQGTSDTQYF. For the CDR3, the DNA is TGTGCCAGCAGCTTGGGACAGGGAACGTCTGATACGCAGTATTTT.

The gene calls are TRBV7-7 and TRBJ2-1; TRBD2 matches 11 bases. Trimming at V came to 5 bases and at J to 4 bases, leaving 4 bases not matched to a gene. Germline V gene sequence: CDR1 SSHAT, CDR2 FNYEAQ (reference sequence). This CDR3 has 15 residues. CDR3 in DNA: TGTGCCAGCAGCCCACTAGCGGGAGAGTACAATGAGCAGTTCTTC. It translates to CASSPLAGEYNEQFF.

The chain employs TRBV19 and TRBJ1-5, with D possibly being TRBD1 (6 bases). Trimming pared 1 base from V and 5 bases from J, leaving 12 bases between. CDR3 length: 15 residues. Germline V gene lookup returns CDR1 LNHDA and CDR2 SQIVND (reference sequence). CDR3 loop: CASSIAGGRDQPQHF. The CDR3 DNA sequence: TGTGCCAGTAGTATAGCCGGGGGGCGGGATCAGCCCCAGCATTTT. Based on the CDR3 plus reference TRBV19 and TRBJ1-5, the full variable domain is DGGITQSPKYLFRKEGQNVTLSCEQNLNHDAMYWYRQDPGQGLRLIYYSQIVNDFQKGDIAEGYSVSREKKESFPLTVTSAQKNPTAFYLCASSIAGGRDQPQHFGDGTRLSIL.

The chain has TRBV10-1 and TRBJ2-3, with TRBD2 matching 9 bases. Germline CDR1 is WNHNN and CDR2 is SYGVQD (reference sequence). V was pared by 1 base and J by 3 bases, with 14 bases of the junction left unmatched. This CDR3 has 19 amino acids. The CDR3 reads CASSEFRGGDVRGTDTQYF. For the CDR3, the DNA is TGCGCCAGCAGTGAGTTTCGCGGGGGGGATGTACGAGGGACAGATACGCAGTATTTT.

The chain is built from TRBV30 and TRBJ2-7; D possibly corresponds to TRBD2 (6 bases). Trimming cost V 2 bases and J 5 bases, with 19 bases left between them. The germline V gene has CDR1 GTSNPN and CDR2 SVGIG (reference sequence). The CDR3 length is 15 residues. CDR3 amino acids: CAWSKISGRIHEQYF. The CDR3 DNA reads TGTGCCTGGAGTAAGATTAGCGGAAGGATACACGAGCAGTACTTC.

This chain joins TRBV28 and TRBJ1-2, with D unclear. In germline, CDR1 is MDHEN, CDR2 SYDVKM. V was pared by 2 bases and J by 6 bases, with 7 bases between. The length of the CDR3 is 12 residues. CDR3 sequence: CASSLRVDGYTF. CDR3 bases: TGTGCCAGCAGTTTACGGGTGGATGGCTACACCTTC.

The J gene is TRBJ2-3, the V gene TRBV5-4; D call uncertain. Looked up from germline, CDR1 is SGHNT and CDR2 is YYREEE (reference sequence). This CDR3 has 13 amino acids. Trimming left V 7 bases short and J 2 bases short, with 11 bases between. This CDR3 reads CASARLLTDTQYF. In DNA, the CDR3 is TGTGCCAGCGCTAGACTCCTCACAGATACGCAGTATTTT.

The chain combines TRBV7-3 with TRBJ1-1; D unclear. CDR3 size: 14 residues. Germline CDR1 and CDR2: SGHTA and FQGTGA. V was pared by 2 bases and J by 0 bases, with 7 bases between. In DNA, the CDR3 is TGTGCCAGCAGCTTAGAGAGCATGAACACTGAAGCTTTCTTT. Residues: CASSLESMNTEAFF.

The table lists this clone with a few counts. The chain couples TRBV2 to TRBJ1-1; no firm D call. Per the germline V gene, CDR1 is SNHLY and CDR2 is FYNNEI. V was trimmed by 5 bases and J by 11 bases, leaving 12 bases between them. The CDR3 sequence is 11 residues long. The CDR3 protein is CASSFSDMAFF. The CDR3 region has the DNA TGTGCCAGCAGTTTCAGTGATATGGCTTTCTTT.